This T cell receptor beta chain was profiled in a study of T cell repertoires in cytomegalovirus infection. The wider study: Recently identified HLA-C-restricted CMV epitopes and well-studied HLA-B-restricted CMV epitopes were used by the study. Through public TCR beta signatures, both CMV infection and matching HLA type were indicated. Study results and caveats: In two of eight donors, the top clonotype was HLA-C-restricted CMV-specific. Individuals carrying CMV plus the relevant HLA were identified by cumulative frequency of public TCR beta families.

This CDR3 contains 14 residues. Germline V CDR1 and CDR2: LGHNT, FRNRAP. With 2 bases removed from V and 2 bases from J, the gap between germline ends came to 7 bases. One entry per CDR3 protein results from TCRdb running MiXCR on the reads. Among a few hundred thousand distinct CDR3 sequences listed, about 40% were seen once. Comments on this clonotype: Its antigen is still unknown.

The genes are TRBV12-5 and TRBJ1-5; no clear D gene. The source was cultured PBMCs, collected from culture after CMV antigen stimulation. This receptor was taken from a human donor in good health (CMV status not recorded). Some clones in this sample may be carry-over from other donors' samples. CDR3 in amino acids: CASGLPGRNQPQHF. CDR3 DNA: TGTGCTAGTGGTTTGCCCGGACGCAATCAGCCCCAGCATTTT.